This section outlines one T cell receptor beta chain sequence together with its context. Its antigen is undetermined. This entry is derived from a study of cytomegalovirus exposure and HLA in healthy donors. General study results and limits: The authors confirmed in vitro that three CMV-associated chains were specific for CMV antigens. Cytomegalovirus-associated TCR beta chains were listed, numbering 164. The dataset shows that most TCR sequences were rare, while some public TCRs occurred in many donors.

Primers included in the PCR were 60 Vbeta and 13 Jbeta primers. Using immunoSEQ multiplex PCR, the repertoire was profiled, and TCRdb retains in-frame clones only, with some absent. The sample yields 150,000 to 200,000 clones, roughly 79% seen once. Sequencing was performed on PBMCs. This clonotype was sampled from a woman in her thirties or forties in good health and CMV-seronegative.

In nucleotides, the CDR3 is TGTGCCAGCACCCTTATCGGGAACACTGAAGCTTTCTTT. Amino acid sequence: CASTLIGNTEAFF. This chain uses TRBV13 with TRBJ1-1; D remains unclear. The germline V gene encodes CDR1 PRHDT and CDR2 FYEKMQ (reference sequence). Between the trimmed V and J ends, which lost 7 bases and 1 base, there was a span of 10 bases. The CDR3 has 13 residues. Looking up the rest from reference TRBV13 and TRBJ1-1 gives the full variable domain: AAGVIQSPRHLIKEKRETATLKCYPIPRHDTVYWYQQGPGQDPQFLISFYEKMQSDKGSIPDRFSAQQFSDYHSELNMSSLELGDSALYFCASTLIGNTEAFFGQGTRLTVV.